This TCR beta chain was profiled in a study of chemoradiotherapy in HPV16-positive cancers. Germline CDR1 SGHRS, CDR2 YFSETQ. The CDR3 totals 12 residues. The V end lost 3 bases, the J end lost 7 bases, and 11 bases lay between the germline ends. Clones were sequenced by immunoSEQ multiplex PCR, and TCRdb holds only the in-frame ones, with some missing. The table includes some 12,000 clones, more than 70% detected once. The specimen was taken from a patient who underwent chemoradiotherapy. This rearrangement joins TRBV5-1 to TRBJ2-7; D might be TRBD2 (5 bases). The TCR sequence derives from a human donor with HPV-associated anogenital cancer. This CDR3 reads CASSSDWREQYF. CDR3 sequence (DNA): TGCGCCAGCAGCTCCGATTGGAGGGAGCAGTACTTC.